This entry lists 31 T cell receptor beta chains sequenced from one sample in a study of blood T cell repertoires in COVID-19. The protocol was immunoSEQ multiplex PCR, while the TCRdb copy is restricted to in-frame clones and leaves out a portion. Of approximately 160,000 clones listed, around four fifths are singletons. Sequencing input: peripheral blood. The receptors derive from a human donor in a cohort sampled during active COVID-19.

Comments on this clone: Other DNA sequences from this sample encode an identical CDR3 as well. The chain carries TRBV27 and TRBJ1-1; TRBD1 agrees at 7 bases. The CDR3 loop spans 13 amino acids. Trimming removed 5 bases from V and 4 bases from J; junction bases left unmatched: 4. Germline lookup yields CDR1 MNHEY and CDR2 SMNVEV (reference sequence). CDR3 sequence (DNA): TGTGCCAGCAGTCTCAGGGGGATCACTGAAGCTTTCTTT. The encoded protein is CASSLRGITEAFF.

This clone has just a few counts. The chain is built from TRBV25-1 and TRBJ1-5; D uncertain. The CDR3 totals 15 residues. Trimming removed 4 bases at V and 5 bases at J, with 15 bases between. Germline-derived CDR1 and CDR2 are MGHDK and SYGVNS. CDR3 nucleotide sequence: TGTGCCAGCAGTGCCCTGGCCGGGGTCGATCAGCCCCAGCATTTT. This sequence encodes CASSALAGVDQPQHF.

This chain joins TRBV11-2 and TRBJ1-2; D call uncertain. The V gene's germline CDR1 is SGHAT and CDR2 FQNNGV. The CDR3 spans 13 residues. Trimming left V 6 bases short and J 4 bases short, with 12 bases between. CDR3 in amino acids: CASRASGFYGYTF. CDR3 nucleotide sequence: TGTGCCAGCAGGGCGAGCGGGTTCTATGGCTACACCTTC.

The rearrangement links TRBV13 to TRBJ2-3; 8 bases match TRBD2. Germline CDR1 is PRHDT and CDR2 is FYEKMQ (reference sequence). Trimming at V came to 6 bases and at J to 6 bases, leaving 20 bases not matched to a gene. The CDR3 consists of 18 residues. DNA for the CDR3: TGTGCCAGCAGTTCATACCCCATGACTAGCGCAGGGGTCGATACGCAGTATTTT. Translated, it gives CASSSYPMTSAGVDTQYF.

The CDR3 region has the DNA TGCGCCAGCCCAAACAGCCCAACAGCGACAGGGGTCGACTATGGCTACACCTTC. Its protein product is CASPNSPTATGVDYGYTF. The V call is TRBV23-1, the J call TRBJ1-2; 8 nucleotides line up with TRBD1. TRBV23-1 is reported as an ORF; its role is uncertain. This CDR3 contains 18 residues. After removal of 8 bases from V and 3 bases from J, the junction contained 20 bases not matched to a gene.

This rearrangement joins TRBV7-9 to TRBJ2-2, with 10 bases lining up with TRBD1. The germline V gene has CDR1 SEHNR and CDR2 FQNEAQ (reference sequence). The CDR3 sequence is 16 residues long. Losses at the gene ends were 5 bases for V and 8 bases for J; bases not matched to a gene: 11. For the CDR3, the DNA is TGTGCCAGCAGCCCCGGGACAGGGGATTGGGATGGGGAGCTGTTTTTT. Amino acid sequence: CASSPGTGDWDGELFF.

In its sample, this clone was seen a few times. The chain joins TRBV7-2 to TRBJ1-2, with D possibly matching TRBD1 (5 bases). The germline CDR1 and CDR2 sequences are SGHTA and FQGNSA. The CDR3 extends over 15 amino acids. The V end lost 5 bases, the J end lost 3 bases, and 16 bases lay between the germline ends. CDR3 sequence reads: CASSPGVSGYYGYTF. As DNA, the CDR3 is TGTGCCAGCAGCCCGGGGGTATCGGGGTACTATGGCTACACCTTC.

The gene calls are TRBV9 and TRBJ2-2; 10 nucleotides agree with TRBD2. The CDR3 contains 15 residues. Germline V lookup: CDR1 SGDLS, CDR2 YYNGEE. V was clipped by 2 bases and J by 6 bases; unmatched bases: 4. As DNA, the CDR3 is TGTGCCAGCAGCGTCAGCGGGGGGGCACCCGGGGAGCTGTTTTTT. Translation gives CASSVSGGAPGELFF.

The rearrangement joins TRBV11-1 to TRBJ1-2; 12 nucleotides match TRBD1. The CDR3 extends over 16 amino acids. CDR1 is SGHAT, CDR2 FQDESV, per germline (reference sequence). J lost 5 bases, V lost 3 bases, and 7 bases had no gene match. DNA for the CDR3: TGTGCCAGCAGCTTCTCCGGGACAGGGGGCGAGTATGGCTACACCTTC. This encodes CASSFSGTGGEYGYTF.

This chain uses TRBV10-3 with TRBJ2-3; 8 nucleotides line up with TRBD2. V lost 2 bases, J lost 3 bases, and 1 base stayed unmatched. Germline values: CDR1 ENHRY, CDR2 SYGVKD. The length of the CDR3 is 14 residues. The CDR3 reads CAISEGLATDTQYF. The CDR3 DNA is TGTGCCATCAGTGAGGGACTAGCAACAGATACGCAGTATTTT.

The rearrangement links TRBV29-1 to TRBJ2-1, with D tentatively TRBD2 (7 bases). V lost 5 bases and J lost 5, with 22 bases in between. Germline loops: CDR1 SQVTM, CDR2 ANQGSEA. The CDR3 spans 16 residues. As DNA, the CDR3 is TGCAGCGTTCCGGCGAGGGGGGGACAAGTTGACAATGAGCAGTTCTTC. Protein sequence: CSVPARGGQVDNEQFF.

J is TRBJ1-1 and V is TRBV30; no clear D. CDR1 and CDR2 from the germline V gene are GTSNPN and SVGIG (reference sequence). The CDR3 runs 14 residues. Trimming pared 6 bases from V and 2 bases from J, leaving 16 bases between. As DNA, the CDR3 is TGTGCCTGTGAGTATCTGGGCAGAAACACTGAAGCTTTCTTT. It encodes CACEYLGRNTEAFF.

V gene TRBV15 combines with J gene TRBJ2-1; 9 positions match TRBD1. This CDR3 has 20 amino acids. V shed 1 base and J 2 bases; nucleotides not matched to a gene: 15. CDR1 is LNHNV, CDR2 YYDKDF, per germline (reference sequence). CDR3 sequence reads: CATSRVPGQGLSRAYNEQFF. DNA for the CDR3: TGTGCCACCAGCAGAGTTCCGGGACAGGGCTTATCTCGGGCCTACAATGAGCAGTTCTTC.

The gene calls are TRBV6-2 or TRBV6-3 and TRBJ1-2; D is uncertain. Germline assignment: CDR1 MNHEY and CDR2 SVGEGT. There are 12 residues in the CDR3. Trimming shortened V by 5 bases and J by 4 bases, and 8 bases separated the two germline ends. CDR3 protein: CASSTSVYGYTF. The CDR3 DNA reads TGTGCCAGCAGTACGAGCGTCTATGGCTACACCTTC.

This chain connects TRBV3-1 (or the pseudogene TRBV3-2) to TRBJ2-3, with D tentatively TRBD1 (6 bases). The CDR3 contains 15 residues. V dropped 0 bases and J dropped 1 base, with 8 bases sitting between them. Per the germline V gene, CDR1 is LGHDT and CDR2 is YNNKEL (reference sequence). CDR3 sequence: CASSQDQGRTDTQYF. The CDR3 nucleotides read TGTGCCAGCAGCCAAGATCAGGGGCGCACAGATACGCAGTATTTT.

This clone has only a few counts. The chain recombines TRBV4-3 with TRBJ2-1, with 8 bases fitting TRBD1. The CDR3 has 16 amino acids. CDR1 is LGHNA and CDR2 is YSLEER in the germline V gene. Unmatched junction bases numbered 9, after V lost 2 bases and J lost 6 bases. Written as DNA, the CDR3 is TGCGCCAGCAGCCAAAGTGTCGGACAGGGAGGCAATGAGCAGTTCTTC. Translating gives CASSQSVGQGGNEQFF.

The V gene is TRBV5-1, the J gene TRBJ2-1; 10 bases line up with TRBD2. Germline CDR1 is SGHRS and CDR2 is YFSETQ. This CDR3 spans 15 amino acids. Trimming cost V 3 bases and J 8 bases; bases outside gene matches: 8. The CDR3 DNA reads TGCGCCAGCAGCTCCATGACTAGCGGGCTCGATGAGCAGTTCTTC. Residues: CASSSMTSGLDEQFF. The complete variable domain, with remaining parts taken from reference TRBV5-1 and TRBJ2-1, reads KAGVTQTPRYLIKTRGQQVTLSCSPISGHRSVSWYQQTPGQGLQFLFEYFSETQRNKGNFPGRFSGRQFSNSRSEMNVSTLELGDSALYLCASSSMTSGLDEQFFGPGTRLTVL.

This CDR3 reads CASRGRQSWTDTQYF. DNA of the CDR3: TGTGCCAGCAGAGGGAGGCAGTCCTGGACAGATACGCAGTATTTT. The V gene is TRBV27, the J gene TRBJ2-3, with D maybe TRBD2 (6 bases). The germline V gene encodes CDR1 MNHEY and CDR2 SMNVEV (reference sequence). CDR3 size: 15 residues. The ends were cut back, 6 bases at V and 3 bases at J, with 16 bases in the middle.

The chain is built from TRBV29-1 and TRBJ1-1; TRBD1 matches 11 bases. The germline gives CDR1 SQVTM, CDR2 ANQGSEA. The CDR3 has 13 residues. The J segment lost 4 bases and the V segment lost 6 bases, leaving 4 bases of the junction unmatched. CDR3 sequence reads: CSVAGTGGTEAFF. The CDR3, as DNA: TGCAGCGTAGCCGGGACAGGGGGCACTGAAGCTTTCTTT.

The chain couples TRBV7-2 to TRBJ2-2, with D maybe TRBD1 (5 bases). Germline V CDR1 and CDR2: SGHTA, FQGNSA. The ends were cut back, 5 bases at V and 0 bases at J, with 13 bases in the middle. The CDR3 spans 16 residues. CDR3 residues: CASSLRQPANTGELFF. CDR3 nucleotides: TGTGCCAGCAGCCTCCGACAGCCCGCGAACACCGGGGAGCTGTTTTTT.

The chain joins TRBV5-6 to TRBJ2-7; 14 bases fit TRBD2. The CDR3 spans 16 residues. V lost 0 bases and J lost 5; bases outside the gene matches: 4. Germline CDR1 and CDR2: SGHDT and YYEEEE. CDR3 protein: CASSLGLAGGPHEQYF. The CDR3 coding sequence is TGTGCCAGCAGCTTGGGACTAGCGGGAGGGCCCCACGAGCAGTACTTC.

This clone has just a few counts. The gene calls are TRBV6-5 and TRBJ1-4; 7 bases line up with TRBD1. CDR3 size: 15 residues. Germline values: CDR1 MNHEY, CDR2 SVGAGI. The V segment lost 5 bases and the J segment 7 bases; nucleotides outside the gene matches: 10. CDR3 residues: CASSRGGGAFEKLFF. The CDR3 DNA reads TGTGCCAGCAGTCGAGGAGGGGGCGCATTTGAAAAACTGTTTTTT.

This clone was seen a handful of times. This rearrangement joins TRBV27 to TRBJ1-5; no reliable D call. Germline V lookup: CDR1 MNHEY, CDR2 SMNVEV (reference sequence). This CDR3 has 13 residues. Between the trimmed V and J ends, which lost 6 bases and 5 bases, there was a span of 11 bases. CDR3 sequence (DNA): TGTGCCAGCAGCCAAGAACCAGATCAGCCCCAGCATTTT. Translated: CASSQEPDQPQHF.

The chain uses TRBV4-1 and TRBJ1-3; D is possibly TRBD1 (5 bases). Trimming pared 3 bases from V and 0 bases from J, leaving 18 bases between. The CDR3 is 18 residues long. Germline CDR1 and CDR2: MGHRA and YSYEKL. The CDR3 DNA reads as TGCGCCAGCAGCCATACAAAAGGAGGGGCTAACTCTGGAAACACCATATATTTT. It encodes CASSHTKGGANSGNTIYF.

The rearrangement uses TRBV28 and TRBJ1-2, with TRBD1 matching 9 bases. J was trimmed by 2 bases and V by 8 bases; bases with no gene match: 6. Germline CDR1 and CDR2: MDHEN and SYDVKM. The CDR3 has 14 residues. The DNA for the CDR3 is TGTGCCAGCTCCGGGACAGGGAGAAACTATGGCTACACCTTC. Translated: CASSGTGRNYGYTF.

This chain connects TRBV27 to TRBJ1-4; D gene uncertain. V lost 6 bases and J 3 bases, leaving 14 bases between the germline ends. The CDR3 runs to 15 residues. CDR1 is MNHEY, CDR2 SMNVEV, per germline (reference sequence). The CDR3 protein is CASRLTVFANEKLFF. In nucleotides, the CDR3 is TGTGCCAGCAGGCTAACGGTGTTTGCTAATGAAAAACTGTTTTTT.

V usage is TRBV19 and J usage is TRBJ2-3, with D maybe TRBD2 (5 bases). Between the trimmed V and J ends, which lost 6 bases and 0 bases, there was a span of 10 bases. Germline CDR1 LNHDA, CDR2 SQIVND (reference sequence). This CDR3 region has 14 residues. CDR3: CASRYGISTDTQYF. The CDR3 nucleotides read TGTGCCAGTAGATACGGGATTAGCACAGATACGCAGTATTTT. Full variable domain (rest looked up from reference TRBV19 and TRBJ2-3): DGGITQSPKYLFRKEGQNVTLSCEQNLNHDAMYWYRQDPGQGLRLIYYSQIVNDFQKGDIAEGYSVSREKKESFPLTVTSAQKNPTAFYLCASRYGISTDTQYFGPGTRLTVL.

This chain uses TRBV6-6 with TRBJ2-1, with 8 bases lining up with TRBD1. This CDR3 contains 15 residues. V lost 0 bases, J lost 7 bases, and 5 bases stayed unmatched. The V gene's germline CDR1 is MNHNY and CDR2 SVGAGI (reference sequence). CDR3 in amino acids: CASSYSGTGGNEQFF. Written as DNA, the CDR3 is TGTGCCAGCAGTTACTCCGGGACAGGAGGGAATGAGCAGTTCTTC.

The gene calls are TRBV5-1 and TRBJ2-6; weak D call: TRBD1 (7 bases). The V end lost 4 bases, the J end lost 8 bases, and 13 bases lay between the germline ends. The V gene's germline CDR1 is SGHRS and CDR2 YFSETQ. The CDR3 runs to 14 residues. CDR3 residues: CASSTAGGPNVLTF. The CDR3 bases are TGCGCCAGCAGCACCGCAGGGGGGCCCAACGTCCTGACTTTC.

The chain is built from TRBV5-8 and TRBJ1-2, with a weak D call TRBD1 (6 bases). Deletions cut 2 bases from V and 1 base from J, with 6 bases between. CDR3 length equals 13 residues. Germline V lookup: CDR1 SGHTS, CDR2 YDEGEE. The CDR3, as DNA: TGTGCCAGCAGCTTCAGGGGTAACTATGGCTACACCTTC. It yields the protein CASSFRGNYGYTF.

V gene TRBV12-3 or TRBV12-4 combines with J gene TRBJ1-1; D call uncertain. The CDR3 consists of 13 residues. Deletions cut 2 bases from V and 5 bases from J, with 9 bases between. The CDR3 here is CASSLWGGTEAFF. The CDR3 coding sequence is TGTGCCAGCAGTTTATGGGGAGGAACTGAAGCTTTCTTT.